These 28 T cell receptor beta chains originate from one sample sequenced in a study of radiation and T cells in renal cell carcinoma. The time point denotes: baseline pretreatment blood. Treatment in this sample: 15 Gy SBRT to primary tumor, nephrectomy 4 weeks later. Some clones are missing from TCRdb's copy, which holds only in-frame ones; the method was immunoSEQ multiplex PCR. The sample includes more than 75,000 clones, roughly four fifths of them seen just once. The specimen comprised blood, sampled from a patient whose treatment included radiotherapy and nephrectomy. Receptors were obtained from a man aged 60 to 75 with renal cell carcinoma.

V gene TRBV19 combines with J gene TRBJ2-1, with TRBD1 matching 11 bases. Per the germline V gene, CDR1 is LNHDA and CDR2 is SQIVND (reference sequence). The CDR3 is made up of 13 amino acids. The V segment lost 9 bases and the J segment 4 bases; nucleotides outside the gene matches: 2. Here the CDR3 DNA reads TGTGCCAGCGGACAGGGGGCGTACAATGAGCAGTTCTTC. Translating gives CASGQGAYNEQFF. Filled out from reference TRBV19 and TRBJ2-1, the complete variable domain reads DGGITQSPKYLFRKEGQNVTLSCEQNLNHDAMYWYRQDPGQGLRLIYYSQIVNDFQKGDIAEGYSVSREKKESFPLTVTSAQKNPTAFYLCASGQGAYNEQFFGPGTRLTVL.

The chain uses TRBV7-6 and TRBJ2-2, with TRBD2 matching over 13 bases. The CDR3 is 18 residues long. Trimming at V came to 0 bases and at J to 4 bases, leaving 5 bases not matched to a gene. Per germline, CDR1 SGHVS and CDR2 FNYEAQ. CDR3 DNA: TGTGCCAGCAGCTTAGCGTTACTAGCGGGAGGGGGCACCGGGGAGCTGTTTTTT. Its protein is CASSLALLAGGGTGELFF.

This chain joins TRBV7-9 and TRBJ2-5; TRBD2 matches 8 bases. The junction had 17 bases not matched to a gene; V was cut back by 6 bases and J by 5 bases. The CDR3 is 17 residues long. CDR1 and CDR2 from the germline V gene are SEHNR and FQNEAQ (reference sequence). The DNA of the CDR3 is TGTGCCAGCAGTCTCCCCAGGGGCGGCACGGGAGGGGAGACCCAGTACTTC. This translates into CASSLPRGGTGGETQYF.

The chain couples TRBV4-1 to TRBJ2-7; 11 nucleotides align to TRBD1. The CDR3 contains 15 residues. Germline V CDR1 and CDR2: MGHRA, YSYEKL. Losses at the gene ends were 5 bases for V and 4 bases for J; bases not matched to a gene: 7. The CDR3 DNA is TGCGCCAGCAGCACCGGGACAGGGGGAAGTTACGAGCAGTACTTC. Its translation: CASSTGTGGSYEQYF.

This clone was observed a single time. The J gene is TRBJ1-1, the V gene TRBV30, with 8 nucleotides matching TRBD1. J lost 0 bases, V lost 2 bases, and 11 bases had no gene match. Germline loops: CDR1 GTSNPN, CDR2 SVGIG (reference sequence). The CDR3 is 17 amino acids. In nucleotides, the CDR3 is TGTGCCTGGAGTAACAGGGGGAGGATCCTCATGAACACTGAAGCTTTCTTT. Encoded protein: CAWSNRGRILMNTEAFF. The full variable domain, rest sourced from reference TRBV30 and TRBJ1-1, is SQTIHQWPATLVQPVGSPLSLECTVEGTSNPNLYWYRQAAGRGLQLLFYSVGIGQISSEVPQNLSASRPQDRQFILSSKKLLLSDSGFYLCAWSNRGRILMNTEAFFGQGTRLTVV.

The gene calls are TRBV6-5 and TRBJ1-2, with 12 bases matching TRBD1. CDR1 is MNHEY, CDR2 SVGAGI, per germline. V lost 0 bases to trimming and J lost 7 bases; unmatched junction nucleotides: 3. The CDR3 extends over 15 amino acids. The CDR3 spells CASSYSGQGAAGYTF. CDR3 DNA sequence: TGTGCCAGCAGTTACTCGGGACAGGGGGCGGCTGGCTACACCTTC.

The chain combines TRBV28 with TRBJ1-2; D possibly corresponds to TRBD1 (5 bases). The CDR3 length is 12 residues. Germline V gene lookup returns CDR1 MDHEN and CDR2 SYDVKM. V shed 6 bases and J shed 4 bases, with 9 bases lying between them. The CDR3 region has the DNA TGTGCCAGCAGCCAACAGGCCTATGGCTACACCTTC. Its translation: CASSQQAYGYTF.

The rearrangement links TRBV2 to TRBJ2-1; D is unclear. CDR3 length: 12 amino acids. Trimming removed 3 bases from V and 14 bases from J, with 14 bases in between. The germline CDR1 and CDR2 sequences are SNHLY and FYNNEI. CDR3 sequence reads: CASSDDSQREFF. DNA for the CDR3: TGTGCCAGCAGTGATGACTCCCAAAGGGAGTTCTTC.

The rearrangement joins TRBV14 to TRBJ2-7; either TRBD1 or TRBD2 may supply D (6 bases each). This CDR3 contains 17 residues. CDR1 and CDR2 (germline): SGHDN, FVKESK. Trimming took off 4 bases at V and 6 bases at J, with 25 bases between the two ends. The CDR3 is CASSPLTGDRRGSEQYF. The CDR3 nucleotides read TGTGCCAGCAGCCCCTTGACGGGTGACAGGAGGGGGTCCGAGCAGTACTTC.

This clone was observed a single time. V is TRBV2 and J is TRBJ1-4; D is uncertain. The CDR3 is made up of 15 amino acids. The germline V gene encodes CDR1 SNHLY and CDR2 FYNNEI. The germline V and J ends were trimmed by 8 bases and 0 bases, with 13 bases remaining between them. CDR3 bases: TGTGCCAGCGAGCCAAAAACTGCAACTAATGAAAAACTGTTTTTT. Translating it yields CASEPKTATNEKLFF.

This rearrangement joins TRBV5-6 to TRBJ2-2; the match to TRBD1 covers 9 bases. V trimming: 1 base; J trimming: 3 bases; junction bases outside the gene matches: 7. Germline loops: CDR1 SGHDT, CDR2 YYEEEE. The CDR3 sequence is 17 residues long. The CDR3 is CASSLTLTGGDTGELFF. For the CDR3, the DNA is TGTGCCAGCAGCTTGACTCTCACAGGGGGCGACACCGGGGAGCTGTTTTTT.

The chain joins TRBV27 to TRBJ2-3; weak D call: TRBD2 (6 bases). Germline CDR1 is MNHEY and CDR2 is SMNVEV (reference sequence). Deletions cut 1 base from V and 1 base from J, with 6 bases between. This CDR3 contains 14 residues. The CDR3 loop is CASSLWGGTDTQYF. CDR3 DNA sequence: TGTGCCAGCAGTTTATGGGGGGGCACAGATACGCAGTATTTT.

The genes are TRBV6-1 and TRBJ2-3; D gene uncertain. Deletions cut 11 bases from V and 2 bases from J, with 14 bases between. This CDR3 comprises 13 residues. Germline V CDR1 and CDR2: MNHNS, SASEGT. The CDR3 region is CALNPLNTDTQYF. CDR3 DNA: TGTGCCCTGAATCCGTTAAACACAGATACGCAGTATTTT.

The J gene is TRBJ2-2, the V gene TRBV5-1, with TRBD2 identical over 10 bases. Trimming at V came to 7 bases and at J to 4 bases, leaving 13 bases not matched to a gene. Germline V gene data show CDR1 as SGHRS and CDR2 as YFSETQ. There are 17 residues in the CDR3. DNA of the CDR3: TGCGCCAGCTTCTATTCAGGGCTAGCGGGAGTCACCGGGGAGCTGTTTTTT. Residues: CASFYSGLAGVTGELFF. Complete variable domain (other parts from reference TRBV5-1 and TRBJ2-2): KAGVTQTPRYLIKTRGQQVTLSCSPISGHRSVSWYQQTPGQGLQFLFEYFSETQRNKGNFPGRFSGRQFSNSRSEMNVSTLELGDSALYLCASFYSGLAGVTGELFFGEGSRLTVL.

The chain is built from TRBV19 and TRBJ1-1; a possible D gene is TRBD1 (5 bases). Germline V gives CDR1 LNHDA, CDR2 SQIVND (reference sequence). The CDR3 consists of 14 residues. V was shortened by 3 bases and J by 1 base, with 9 bases between the two germline ends. CDR3: CASSIRARNTEAFF. The CDR3 DNA follows: TGTGCCAGTAGTATCAGGGCCCGGAACACTGAAGCTTTCTTT.

The J gene is TRBJ2-2, the V gene TRBV6-1; D is unresolved. Germline CDR1 MNHNS, CDR2 SASEGT. The CDR3 loop spans 15 amino acids. The ends were cut back, 7 bases at V and 4 bases at J, with 16 bases in the middle. CDR3 in amino acids: CASTLNRVATGELFF. DNA of the CDR3: TGTGCCAGCACACTCAACAGAGTAGCCACCGGGGAGCTGTTTTTT.

The chain uses TRBV27 and TRBJ2-7; 7 nucleotides match TRBD1. CDR3 length: 15 amino acids. V shed 6 bases, J shed 4 bases, and the junction held 12 bases outside the gene matches. Germline V gene data show CDR1 as MNHEY and CDR2 as SMNVEV (reference sequence). The CDR3 nucleotides read TGTGCCAGCAGGGAAACCGGGGACAGAAGGTACGAGCAGTACTTC. Translation gives CASRETGDRRYEQYF.

This clone was detected only once. The chain is built from TRBV19 and TRBJ2-4, with no clear D. The CDR3 has 16 amino acids. Germline V gene lookup returns CDR1 LNHDA and CDR2 SQIVND (reference sequence). Trimming removed 3 bases from V and 0 bases from J, with 12 bases in between. The CDR3 here is CASSISRALAKNIQYF. The DNA for the CDR3 is TGTGCCAGTAGTATCTCTCGGGCATTAGCCAAAAACATTCAGTACTTC. Variable domain in full (rest from reference TRBV19 and TRBJ2-4): DGGITQSPKYLFRKEGQNVTLSCEQNLNHDAMYWYRQDPGQGLRLIYYSQIVNDFQKGDIAEGYSVSREKKESFPLTVTSAQKNPTAFYLCASSISRALAKNIQYFGAGTRLSVL.

This rearrangement joins TRBV2 to TRBJ1-2; D is ambiguous. Germline lookup yields CDR1 SNHLY and CDR2 FYNNEI. The CDR3 runs 14 residues. The V end was cut by 2 bases, the J end by 2 bases, with 9 bases between. The CDR3 region has the DNA TGTGCCAGCAGTGAAAACCTCAGAAACTATGGCTACACCTTC. Protein sequence: CASSENLRNYGYTF.

This clone was counted once. The rearrangement joins TRBV29-1 to TRBJ2-7, with 9 bases aligning to TRBD2. The length of the CDR3 is 14 residues. Per the germline V gene, CDR1 is SQVTM and CDR2 is ANQGSEA. The trim removed 7 bases at V and 2 bases at J, leaving 9 bases unmatched. The CDR3, as DNA: TGCAGCGCTCGATTTAGCGGGAGTACCTACGAGCAGTACTTC. Its protein is CSARFSGSTYEQYF.

The rearrangement uses TRBV5-1 and TRBJ2-2; D is undetermined. The V end lost 1 base, the J end lost 6 bases, and 16 bases lay between the germline ends. The CDR3 is 16 residues long. Germline assignment: CDR1 SGHRS and CDR2 YFSETQ. CDR3 coding DNA: TGCGCCAGCAGCTTGACAGAGAGGACCCCCCCCGGGGAGCTGTTTTTT. It codes for CASSLTERTPPGELFF.

The chain uses TRBV4-1 and TRBJ1-5; no reliable D call. CDR3 size: 17 residues. V lost 0 bases to trimming and J lost 1 base, with 13 bases between them. Germline V CDR1 and CDR2: MGHRA, YSYEKL. In DNA, the CDR3 is TGCGCCAGCAGCCAAGAAAGCGGGAGCGTGAGCAATCAGCCCCAGCATTTT. It is translated as CASSQESGSVSNQPQHF.

The chain joins TRBV10-3 to TRBJ2-3; maybe TRBD1 (5 bases). The CDR3 contains 16 residues. Germline CDR1 reads ENHRY; CDR2 reads SYGVKD. The ends were cut back, 2 bases at V and 2 bases at J, with 14 bases in the middle. The CDR3 DNA sequence: TGTGCCATCAGTGAGGAAGGGGCCCAAATCACAGATACGCAGTATTTT. This codes for CAISEEGAQITDTQYF.

This clone is classed as medium-sized. The V gene is TRBV11-2, the J gene TRBJ2-5; D gene uncertain. The length of the CDR3 is 13 residues. Per germline, CDR1 SGHAT and CDR2 FQNNGV. V lost 2 bases and J lost 2, with 6 bases in between. The CDR3 bases are TGTGCCAGCAGCTTATGGCGGCAAGAGACCCAGTACTTC. The encoded protein is CASSLWRQETQYF.

This clone occurred a few times. The V call is TRBV30, the J call TRBJ1-5; D call uncertain. From germline, CDR1 is GTSNPN and CDR2 SVGIG (reference sequence). Trimming shortened V by 2 bases and J by 5 bases, and 10 bases separated the two germline ends. The CDR3 sequence is 13 residues long. Here the CDR3 reads CAWSSQVDQPQHF. Here the CDR3 DNA reads TGTGCCTGGAGTAGCCAGGTTGATCAGCCCCAGCATTTT.

The sample holds a few counts of this clone. J is TRBJ2-5 and V is TRBV11-2; D possibly uses TRBD1 or TRBD2 (5 bases each). The CDR3 extends over 16 amino acids. Germline V CDR1 and CDR2: SGHAT, FQNNGV. V lost 0 bases to trimming and J lost 4 bases, with 15 bases between them. CDR3 sequence (DNA): TGTGCCAGCAGCTTAGAATTGAGGTGGGGGAGAGAGACCCAGTACTTC. It yields the protein CASSLELRWGRETQYF.

V is TRBV5-1 and J is TRBJ2-4, with 11 bases identical to TRBD2. Trimming cost V 1 base and J 8 bases; bases outside gene matches: 8. The CDR3 is 16 residues long. CDR1 SGHRS and CDR2 YFSETQ come from the germline V gene. CDR3 region: CASSLMLAGGRDIQYF. The CDR3 coding sequence is TGCGCCAGCAGCTTGATGCTAGCGGGAGGTCGGGACATTCAGTACTTC.

V gene TRBV5-1 combines with J gene TRBJ1-3; 7 nucleotides align to TRBD1. Germline lookup yields CDR1 SGHRS and CDR2 YFSETQ. The CDR3 totals 15 residues. Trimming at V came to 5 bases and at J to 4 bases, leaving 9 bases not matched to a gene. CDR3 region: CASSLRGLEGNTIYF. As DNA, the CDR3 is TGCGCCAGCAGTTTGAGGGGGCTAGAAGGAAACACCATATATTTT.